These 8 T cell receptor beta chains share one sample of origin, sequenced in a study of T-cell reconstitution after alpha-beta-depleted transplantation in children (dated by TCRdb to between 2015 and 2016). Library creation used PCR. The listed sequencing device is Illumina HiSeq 2500. TCR library preparation used molecular barcoding, with unique molecular identifiers applied to normalize quantification of the TCRbeta repertoire. TCRdb itself trimmed the public reads at Q25 with fastp, ran MiXCR and retained productive beta chains. Every entry covers one CDR3 protein and lists the most common genes and DNA from its rows. The sample includes some 70,000 distinct CDR3 sequences, with approximately 7.4% observed a single time. Over 2.5% of the sample lies in the top ten. Sequenced here: PBMCs from the stem cell graft donor, sampled from the stem cell graft. These receptors were obtained from a human donor who donated a stem cell graft to a child with acute lymphoblastic leukemia.

This clonotype came up many times. The chain carries TRBV7-3 and TRBJ2-2, with 8 bases identical to TRBD1. Germline V gives CDR1 SGHTA, CDR2 FQGTGA. The CDR3 is 16 amino acids. V dropped 5 bases and J dropped 7; count of bases not matched to a gene: 12. The DNA of the CDR3 is TGTGCCAGCAGCCCTGGTGGGCAGGGGGCTAGCGGGGAGCTGTTTTTT. Amino acid sequence: CASSPGGQGASGELFF. The whole variable domain, filled in from reference TRBV7-3 and TRBJ2-2, reads GAGVSQTPSNKVTEKGKYVELRCDPISGHTALYWYRQSLGQGPEFLIYFQGTGAADDSGLPNDRFFAVRPEGSVSTLKIQRTERGDSAVYLCASSPGGQGASGELFFGEGSRLTVL.

This clonotype was picked up many times. This sequence joins TRBV5-1 and TRBJ2-2; D perhaps matches TRBD2 (6 bases). CDR1 and CDR2 from the germline V gene are SGHRS and YFSETQ. The length of the CDR3 is 14 residues. The ends were cut back, 5 bases at V and 0 bases at J, with 8 bases in the middle. DNA for the CDR3: TGCGCCAGCAGTAGGGAGGCGAACACCGGGGAGCTGTTTTTT. This translates into CASSREANTGELFF.

This clonotype has a count of ten or more. At one of its ends the junction is not consistent with the germline gene, which may arise from a read error. J is TRBJ1-1 and V is TRBV13, with D perhaps TRBD1 (6 bases). CDR3 length: 15 amino acids. Germline V lookup: CDR1 PRHDT, CDR2 FYEKMQ (reference sequence). CDR3 residues: CASSFRAHWDTESFF. The CDR3 nucleotides are TGTGCCAGCAGCTTTCGGGCCCACTGGGACACTGAATCTTTCTTT.

V is TRBV5-5 and J is TRBJ1-3; D gene uncertain. Trimming took off 1 base at V and 10 bases at J, with 12 bases between the two ends. Looked up from germline, CDR1 is SGHKS and CDR2 is YYEKEE (reference sequence). This CDR3 is built from 13 residues. CDR3 protein: CASSLRSEGTIYF. The CDR3 DNA reads TGTGCCAGCAGCTTGAGGTCGGAAGGGACCATATATTTT.

This clonotype was observed a handful of times. The rearrangement joins TRBV7-3 to TRBJ2-7, with 9 bases lining up with TRBD1. Germline V gene data show CDR1 as SGHTA and CDR2 as FQGTGA. V shed 4 bases and J 5 bases; nucleotides not matched to a gene: 9. The CDR3 consists of 15 residues. CDR3 DNA sequence: TGTGCCAGCAGCTCAATGGGGACAGGGTACAACGAGCAGTACTTC. This codes for CASSSMGTGYNEQYF.

This clonotype was detected many times. The rearrangement uses TRBV20-1 and TRBJ2-4; TRBD2 aligns across 8 bases. Losses at the gene ends were 5 bases for V and 4 bases for J; bases not matched to a gene: 7. CDR1 DFQATT and CDR2 SNEGSKA come from the germline V gene (reference sequence). This CDR3 has 14 residues. DNA of the CDR3: TGCAGTGCTCCGGAGCGGGAGCCGAAAAACATTCAGTACTTC. It encodes CSAPEREPKNIQYF.

CDR3 amino acids: CAIRDGQGNYGYTF. The CDR3 coding sequence is TGTGCCATCAGGGACGGACAGGGGAACTATGGCTACACCTTC. The chain combines TRBV10-3 with TRBJ1-2; 9 bases match TRBD1. The CDR3 covers 14 residues. The V gene's germline CDR1 is ENHRY and CDR2 SYGVKD. J gave up 2 bases and V 6 bases, and 4 bases lay outside the gene matches.

This clonotype was counted many times. The chain is built from TRBV28 and TRBJ2-1; D unclear. The CDR3 runs to 12 residues. The germline CDR1 and CDR2 sequences are MDHEN and SYDVKM. With 5 bases removed from V and 2 bases from J, the gap between germline ends came to 4 bases. CDR3 DNA: TGTGCCAGCAGTCCGACCTACAATGAGCAGTTCTTC. Its translation is CASSPTYNEQFF.